This T cell receptor (beta chain) was documented in a study of cytomegalovirus exposure and HLA in healthy donors. Across the whole study: Roughly 77 million unique TCRs from HLA-typed donors made up an early data release. Study observations and caveats: The study labeled approximately 150 TCR beta chains cytomegalovirus-associated. A later look showed TCR association rates differing by HLA locus, highest for DRB1 and lowest for HLA-C. Some V segments, including TRBV6-2 and TRBV6-3, were excluded as indistinguishable.

A multiplex PCR was run with 60 Vbeta primers and 13 Jbeta primers. The repertoire was sequenced with immunoSEQ multiplex PCR; TCRdb's copy has only in-frame clones and lacks some. This sample has 100,000 to 150,000 clones, with around three quarters found just once. CDR3 length: 14 residues. CDR1 and CDR2 from the germline V gene are LNHDA and SQIVND (reference sequence). V trimming: 4 bases; J trimming: 3 bases; junction bases outside the gene matches: 6. In regard to this clone: The antigen is not known.

The TCR sequence derives from a woman between 35 and 50 years old in good health and CMV-seronegative. The V and J genes are TRBV19 and TRBJ2-7, with 7 nucleotides matching TRBD1. Material: PBMCs. The CDR3: CASSKDRVFYEQYF. DNA for the CDR3: TGTGCCAGTAGTAAAGACAGGGTATTCTACGAGCAGTACTTC.